Listed here are 30 T cell receptor beta chains from one sample, sequenced in a study of T-cell memory formation after mild COVID-19. TCRdb re-derived calls from the 5' RACE reads in MiXCR, one entry per CDR3 protein. This sample carries hundreds of thousands of distinct CDR3 sequences, roughly 18% of them seen once, and the ten largest clones take roughly 21%. Source material: PBMCs or a T cell subset sorted from them (not recorded which). Receptors originate from a man aged 18 to 29 who had mild COVID-19 (a few samples of this study predate the infection). Cell type and time point are not known.

This chain connects TRBV7-3 to TRBJ1-1; D call uncertain. This CDR3 spans 13 amino acids. Trimming removed 2 bases from V and 8 bases from J, with 12 bases in between. Germline CDR1 SGHTA, CDR2 FQGTGA. The DNA for the CDR3 is TGTGCCAGCAGCTTACTCGGGCAGTCGGAAGCTTTCTTT. Translated: CASSLLGQSEAFF.

This clonotype has more than one count but fewer than ten. This chain uses TRBV18 with TRBJ1-6; tentatively, D is TRBD1 (5 bases). The germline V and J ends were trimmed by 3 bases and 8 bases, with 14 bases remaining between them. CDR3 length: 15 amino acids. CDR1 and CDR2 (germline): KGHSH, LQKENI. The CDR3 DNA reads TGTGCCAGCTCACCCCAGGCAGGGATTGATTCACCCCTCCACTTT. Protein product: CASSPQAGIDSPLHF.

This clonotype was found many times. The J gene is TRBJ1-2, the V gene TRBV29-1, with D hard to call. Germline values: CDR1 SQVTM, CDR2 ANQGSEA. The CDR3 has 12 amino acids. Trimming took 0 bases from V and 9 from J, leaving 11 bases between them. Here the CDR3 reads CSVEEVVRSYTF. In nucleotides, the CDR3 is TGCAGCGTTGAAGAGGTCGTCAGGAGCTACACCTTC. Full variable domain (remainder filled in from reference TRBV29-1 and TRBJ1-2): SAVISQKPSRDICQRGTSLTIQCQVDSQVTMMFWYRQQPGQSLTLIATANQGSEATYESGFVIDKFPISRPNLTFSTLTVSNMSPEDSSIYLCSVEEVVRSYTFGSGTRLTVV.

The sample holds a few counts of this clonotype. The V call is TRBV7-9, the J call TRBJ1-5; D might be TRBD1 (6 bases). CDR3 length equals 16 residues. Germline V gene data show CDR1 as SEHNR and CDR2 as FQNEAQ (reference sequence). V dropped 5 bases and J dropped 7 bases, with 21 bases sitting between them. In DNA form, the CDR3 reads TGTGCCAGCAGCCCCAGGGACACACCCATCGACCAGCCCCAGCATTTT. Its translation is CASSPRDTPIDQPQHF.

This clonotype has just a few counts. The chain recombines TRBV4-3 with TRBJ2-7, with 8 bases fitting TRBD1. The CDR3 sequence is 18 residues long. Germline trimming cut 4 bases from V and 4 bases from J; bases unmatched to any gene: 18. The germline gives CDR1 LGHNA, CDR2 YSLEER. CDR3 sequence: CASSPRTSGTGLQYEQYF. For the CDR3, the DNA is TGCGCCAGCAGCCCACGAACCTCCGGGACAGGCCTGCAGTACGAGCAGTACTTC.

This clonotype was observed a handful of times. The rearrangement links TRBV5-6 to TRBJ1-2; a weak D match, TRBD1 (5 bases). Per the germline V gene, CDR1 is SGHDT and CDR2 is YYEEEE. Deletions cut 1 base from V and 4 bases from J, with 11 bases between. The CDR3 has 14 amino acids. The CDR3 coding sequence is TGTGCCAGCAGCTTGCGGGGCAGCCTCTATGGCTACACCTTC. Protein product: CASSLRGSLYGYTF.

The rearrangement links TRBV29-1 to TRBJ1-4; D is perhaps TRBD1 (6 bases). The CDR3 extends over 14 amino acids. Trimming shortened V by 6 bases and J by 5 bases, and 16 bases separated the two germline ends. The V gene's germline CDR1 is SQVTM and CDR2 ANQGSEA. The CDR3 nucleotides are TGCAGCGTACGGGCGGGGGCAGAAAATGAAAAACTGTTTTTT. Translated: CSVRAGAENEKLFF.

This clonotype was observed a few times. V usage is TRBV14 and J usage is TRBJ2-3; 10 nucleotides match TRBD2. This CDR3 comprises 16 residues. CDR1 and CDR2 from the germline V gene are SGHDN and FVKESK. V dropped 1 base and J dropped 6; count of bases not matched to a gene: 7. CDR3 loop: CASSQGSGGASDTQYF. The CDR3 DNA reads as TGTGCCAGCAGCCAAGGGAGCGGGGGGGCTTCTGATACGCAGTATTTT. Looking up the rest from reference TRBV14 and TRBJ2-3 gives the full variable domain: EAGVTQFPSHSVIEKGQTVTLRCDPISGHDNLYWYRRVMGKEIKFLLHFVKESKQDESGMPNNRFLAERTGGTYSTLKVQPAELEDSGVYFCASSQGSGGASDTQYFGPGTRLTVL.

The genes are TRBV19 and TRBJ1-1; D not resolved. The CDR3 has 13 residues. Between the trimmed V and J ends, which lost 6 bases and 0 bases, there was a span of 8 bases. From germline, CDR1 is LNHDA and CDR2 SQIVND (reference sequence). CDR3 coding DNA: TGTGCCAGTAGCGACGCAGTGAACACTGAAGCTTTCTTT. Residues: CASSDAVNTEAFF.

This clonotype was seen more than once but under ten times. The J gene is TRBJ1-5, the V gene TRBV6-2 or TRBV6-3, with D unclear. Between the trimmed V and J ends, which lost 0 bases and 6 bases, there was a span of 6 bases. CDR1 is MNHEY and CDR2 is SVGEGT in the germline V gene. The CDR3 has 13 amino acids. The CDR3 reads CASSYSIFQPQHF. In DNA, the CDR3 is TGTGCCAGCAGTTACTCTATATTTCAGCCCCAGCATTTT.

The rearrangement uses TRBV27 and TRBJ2-7; perhaps TRBD2 as D (6 bases). Deletions cut 5 bases from V and 1 base from J, with 12 bases between. The germline V gene encodes CDR1 MNHEY and CDR2 SMNVEV (reference sequence). This CDR3 has 14 amino acids. This chain's CDR3 is CASSPEAGSYEQYV. CDR3 DNA: TGTGCCAGCAGTCCTGAGGCGGGATCCTACGAGCAGTACGTC.

In this sample, this clonotype turned up a few times. The chain couples TRBV7-9 to TRBJ1-1; D ambiguous. Trimming left V 5 bases short and J 7 bases short, with 8 bases between. Germline V lookup: CDR1 SEHNR, CDR2 FQNEAQ (reference sequence). The length of the CDR3 is 11 residues. As DNA, the CDR3 is TGTGCCAGCAGCCCCCTGTTTGAAGCTTTCTTT. It is translated as CASSPLFEAFF.

This clonotype was seen a handful of times. The chain carries TRBV13 and TRBJ1-4; 8 nucleotides align to TRBD1. The CDR3 extends over 17 amino acids. Losses at the gene ends were 0 bases for V and 0 bases for J; bases not matched to a gene: 3. Looked up from germline, CDR1 is PRHDT and CDR2 is FYEKMQ (reference sequence). The CDR3 DNA follows: TGTGCCAGCAGCTTAGGGGGACAGGAAACAACTAATGAAAAACTGTTTTTT. Residues: CASSLGGQETTNEKLFF.

This clonotype was observed a few times. The chain is built from TRBV14 and TRBJ1-3; D remains ambiguous. CDR1 is SGHDN and CDR2 is FVKESK in the germline V gene. V lost 4 bases to trimming and J lost 4 bases, with 14 bases between them. The CDR3 loop spans 15 amino acids. In nucleotides, the CDR3 is TGTGCCAGCAGCCCGCCCCCGGGGTTGGGAAACACCATATATTTT. Protein: CASSPPPGLGNTIYF.

This clonotype has more than one count but fewer than ten. This chain links TRBV2 with TRBJ1-2, with D maybe TRBD1 (5 bases). The CDR3 consists of 15 residues. Germline V CDR1 and CDR2: SNHLY, FYNNEI. The V end lost 2 bases, the J end lost 3 bases, and 13 bases lay between the germline ends. CDR3 coding DNA: TGTGCCAGCAGTGAACGGGGCCAGGGCTACTATGGCTACACCTTC. Amino acid sequence: CASSERGQGYYGYTF.

This clonotype appeared a few times. The chain recombines TRBV6-5 with TRBJ2-7; D remains ambiguous. V lost 2 bases, J lost 2 bases, and 7 bases lay in between. The CDR3 is made up of 13 amino acids. Germline V gene data show CDR1 as MNHEY and CDR2 as SVGAGI. In DNA form, the CDR3 reads TGTGCCAGCAGTTACGGGCCGACCTACGAGCAGTACGTC. Protein: CASSYGPTYEQYV.

This clonotype was recorded many times. The chain has TRBV4-2 and TRBJ2-4; perhaps D is TRBD1 or TRBD2 (5 bases each). This CDR3 has 17 amino acids. The germline V gene encodes CDR1 LGHNA and CDR2 YNFKEQ. V lost 0 bases and J lost 6, with 18 bases in between. The CDR3 bases are TGTGCCAGCAGCCAAGATAGGCCAGGGCTTGGGGGAAACATTCAGTACTTC. This sequence encodes CASSQDRPGLGGNIQYF.

V usage is TRBV14 and J usage is TRBJ1-2; the D gene is possibly TRBD1 (5 bases). The CDR3 covers 13 residues. V was shortened by 4 bases and J by 4 bases, with 10 bases between the two germline ends. CDR1 is SGHDN and CDR2 is FVKESK in the germline V gene. The CDR3 loop reads CASSRYRSYGYTF. Here the CDR3 DNA reads TGTGCCAGCAGCCGGTACAGGAGCTATGGCTACACCTTC. Variable domain in full (rest from reference TRBV14 and TRBJ1-2): EAGVTQFPSHSVIEKGQTVTLRCDPISGHDNLYWYRRVMGKEIKFLLHFVKESKQDESGMPNNRFLAERTGGTYSTLKVQPAELEDSGVYFCASSRYRSYGYTFGSGTRLTVV.

This chain uses TRBV20-1 with TRBJ2-5; TRBD2 might be the D (7 bases). The V and J ends lost 7 bases and 0 bases respectively, with 12 bases between them. Germline V gene lookup returns CDR1 DFQATT and CDR2 SNEGSKA (reference sequence). The CDR3 totals 13 residues. The chain's CDR3 is CSGRGRYQETQYF. For the CDR3, the DNA is TGCAGTGGGCGGGGGCGGTACCAAGAGACCCAGTACTTC.

The rearrangement uses TRBV28 and TRBJ2-2; TRBD2 agrees at 8 bases. The germline V gene encodes CDR1 MDHEN and CDR2 SYDVKM. The CDR3 extends over 16 amino acids. The V and J ends lost 10 bases and 6 bases, in that order; junction bases with no gene match: 16. The CDR3 coding sequence is TGTGCCACCGGACCTCTCGGGGCGGGGGGTGCCGGGGAGCTGTTTTTT. Residues: CATGPLGAGGAGELFF.

The rearrangement uses TRBV20-1 and TRBJ2-5; either TRBD1 or TRBD2 may supply D (6 bases each). Per germline, CDR1 DFQATT and CDR2 SNEGSKA (reference sequence). The length of the CDR3 is 13 residues. Deletions cut 6 bases from V and 2 bases from J, with 13 bases between. The CDR3 nucleotides are TGCAGTGCAACGGGGGACAATCAAGAGACCCAGTACTTC. Translating it yields CSATGDNQETQYF.

This clonotype was seen ten or more times. The V call is TRBV28, the J call TRBJ2-1; no firm D call. The V end lost 2 bases, the J end lost 5 bases, and 4 bases lay between the germline ends. Germline CDR1 reads MDHEN; CDR2 reads SYDVKM. The CDR3 loop spans 12 amino acids. This CDR3 is CASSLPHNEQFF. CDR3 DNA: TGTGCCAGCAGTTTACCCCACAATGAGCAGTTCTTC.

The V gene is TRBV5-4, the J gene TRBJ1-2; D is undetermined. Germline CDR1 is SGHNT and CDR2 is YYREEE (reference sequence). The V end lost 6 bases, the J end lost 2 bases, and 11 bases lay between the germline ends. This CDR3 is 13 amino acids long. The CDR3 nucleotides are TGTGCCAGCACCCCGAACGGGAACTATGGCTACACCTTC. Its translation: CASTPNGNYGYTF.

This clonotype was found a few times. The chain has TRBV11-2 and TRBJ2-3; D not certain. The germline gives CDR1 SGHAT, CDR2 FQNNGV. The length of the CDR3 is 14 residues. The V gene lost 0 bases and the J gene lost 3 bases, with 7 bases spanning the gap. Here the CDR3 reads CASSLEALTDTQYF. The DNA of the CDR3 is TGTGCCAGCAGCTTAGAAGCCCTTACAGATACGCAGTATTTT.

This clonotype was seen more than once but under ten times. The J gene is TRBJ2-1, the V gene TRBV7-9; 8 bases line up with TRBD1. Germline lookup yields CDR1 SEHNR and CDR2 FQNEAQ (reference sequence). The J segment lost 5 bases and the V segment lost 5 bases, leaving 8 bases of the junction unmatched. The CDR3 contains 15 residues. In nucleotides, the CDR3 is TGTGCCAGCAGCCCTATGACAGGGGTTAACAATGAGCAGTTCTTC. It translates to CASSPMTGVNNEQFF.

This clonotype was observed a few times. The gene calls are TRBV12-3 or TRBV12-4 and TRBJ1-1; no reliable D call. The CDR3 sequence is 13 residues long. V gave up 9 bases and J gave up 1 base, with 12 bases separating them. CDR3 bases: TGTGCCAGTCTACGGTGGGAGAACACTGAAGCTTTCTTT. It encodes CASLRWENTEAFF.

J is TRBJ1-6 and V is TRBV20-1; D gene ambiguous. Germline V gene lookup returns CDR1 DFQATT and CDR2 SNEGSKA (reference sequence). The CDR3 runs to 15 residues. Trimming removed 0 bases at V and 6 bases at J, with 12 bases between. This chain's CDR3 is CSARESERGNSPLHF. The CDR3 DNA reads as TGCAGTGCTAGAGAGAGTGAACGCGGTAATTCACCCCTCCACTTT.

This clonotype was seen only a few times. This rearrangement joins TRBV12-3 or TRBV12-4 to TRBJ1-4; TRBD1 might be the D (5 bases). The CDR3 runs to 16 residues. V gave up 7 bases and J gave up 3 bases, with 18 bases separating them. The CDR3 sequence: CASTRQTQLANEKLFF. CDR3 nucleotide sequence: TGTGCCAGCACTCGACAGACTCAGCTAGCTAATGAAAAACTGTTTTTT.

This clonotype has only one observation. The chain employs TRBV6-5 and TRBJ1-2, with a tentative D call TRBD1 (5 bases). From germline, CDR1 is MNHEY and CDR2 SVGAGI. This CDR3 has 12 residues. The germline V and J ends were trimmed by 5 bases and 4 bases, with 8 bases remaining between them. In DNA, the CDR3 is TGTGCCAGCAGTCGGGGCTTCTATGGCTACACCTTC. It encodes CASSRGFYGYTF.

This clonotype was detected a few times. J is TRBJ1-4 and V is TRBV7-8; tentative D call: TRBD1 (5 bases). CDR3 length equals 17 residues. V lost 1 base, J lost 0 bases, and 12 bases lay in between. Germline V gene lookup returns CDR1 SGHVS and CDR2 FQNEAQ. CDR3 amino acids: CASSLGQTPSTNEKLFF. CDR3 DNA sequence: TGTGCCAGCAGCTTAGGACAGACTCCTTCAACTAATGAAAAACTGTTTTTT.